This T cell receptor (beta chain) was documented in a study of blood T cell repertoires in COVID-19 (dated by TCRdb to 2020 to 2021). Turning to the overall study: The collaborator samples originated in the United States, Italy and Spain and spanned the acute and convalescent phases of COVID-19. The sample metadata nearly always contained a de-identified subject ID, COVID-19 status, age in years and sex. Deeply sampled blood TCRbeta repertoires from subjects exposed to, actively infected with, or recovered from COVID-19 were included in the dataset. HLA class I and class II types, where available, came from metadata supplied by the sample provider rather than from assay-based typing. Samples came from the ongoing ImmuneRACE study (first 160 participants) plus 1,254 subjects from 6 global collaborators. The material from the prospective study consisted of cDNA or gDNA derived from T cells, B-cell-depleted T cells, or PBMCs. The repertoires were released in a freely available public database intended as a resource for research on the immune response to SARS-CoV-2. General findings and caveats noted by the study authors: The amount of clinical and demographic metadata varied by source and participant and was provided uncurated.

Germline trimming: 6 bases from V, 3 bases from J; junction bases outside gene matches: 5. CDR1 and CDR2 (MNHEY, SVGAGI) derive from the germline V gene. The CDR3, cysteine through phenylalanine, is 15 amino acids long. Only CDR3 DNA is held: 45 bases, read in frame from base 1. Collaborating institutions collected whole blood in K2EDTA tubes following their own protocols. For TCRbeta analysis, collaborators shipped samples as frozen whole blood, isolated PBMCs, or DNA extracted from either of those sample types. There are many counts of this clone. It lacks a known antigen. The sample holds no much larger clone one base away, and base qualities are not on file. The immunoSEQ Assay, a bias-controlled multiplex PCR, was used to amplify TCRbeta CDR3 regions from genomic DNA. The authors processed their data as follows. The number of nucleated cells in each sample was estimated by amplification of reference gene primers within the assay. To quantify the absolute abundance of each unique TCRbeta CDR3 rearrangement, sequence reads were collapsed and filtered. Productive Simpson clonality was computed per sample as the square root of Simpson's diversity index over productive rearrangements. The table was pulled from immuneACCESS by TCRdb, which kept in-frame rearrangements only. Such tables lose some clones; where checked, under half of the loss comes from unresolved V genes, and the rest has no known cause. V and J calls and clone size are as listed in that table; D and trimming were resolved from the DNA. Present in this sample are some 170,000 clones, 82% of which were seen just once. The leading ten clones occupy 8% to 9.5% of the sample.

The sample comprised peripheral blood. The sequence was collected from an older woman with acute or convalescent COVID-19. This receptor chain uses TRBV6-5 and TRBJ2-2; TRBD1 agrees with 9 junctional bases. CDR3 region: CASRLQGADTGELFF. The nucleotide sequence reads as follows: TGTGCCAGCAGACTACAGGGGGCAGACACCGGGGAGCTGTTTTTT.